The entry below gives a single T cell receptor (beta chain) sequence along with its context. The antigen is unknown. This CDR3 has 16 residues. Looked up from germline, CDR1 is SGHTA and CDR2 is FQGNSA. V lost 5 bases, J lost 5 bases, and 8 bases stayed unmatched. This entry is derived from a study of blood T cells in healthy people across ages. Through a sample-barcoded 5' primer and a J-beta primer mix, a second PCR was run for roughly 7 to 12 cycles. TCRdb itself ran the 5' RACE reads through MiXCR, one entry per CDR3 protein. In the table there are approximately 600,000 distinct CDR3 sequences, 58% of which are singletons. Whole-study findings and limits: The percentage of naive T cells correlated strongly with TCR beta diversity.

This TCR derives from a man between 60 and 70 years old in good health. Material for sequencing was blood. The chain recombines TRBV7-2 with TRBJ1-6, with TRBD1 identical over 8 bases. This CDR3 reads CASSRRGQANNSPLHF. In DNA form, the CDR3 reads TGTGCCAGCAGCCGTAGGGGACAGGCCAATAATTCACCCCTCCACTTT.